Below are 21 T cell receptor beta chains sequenced from a single sample in a study of blood T cells in healthy people across ages. The second PCR ran roughly 7 to 12 cycles with a sample-barcoded 5' primer and J-beta primers. TCRdb re-called the 5' RACE reads through MiXCR, storing one row per CDR3 protein. The sample gives approximately 960,000 distinct CDR3 sequences, almost 30% of which show up once; 9.5% to 13% is in the top ten. This sample was also put to use in a study of T cells of mothers and their children.

Sequencing input: blood. The source of these receptors is a woman between 40 and 50 years old in good health.

The rearrangement links TRBV20-1 to TRBJ2-1; TRBD1 aligns across 7 bases. The CDR3 is made up of 15 amino acids. Germline V gene data show CDR1 as DFQATT and CDR2 as SNEGSKA (reference sequence). The CDR3 sequence is CRARDPTGWVNEQFF. The DNA for the CDR3 is TGCAGAGCCAGAGACCCGACAGGGTGGGTCAATGAGCAGTTCTTC.

The CDR3 reads CASSAGGVTAGELFF. CDR3 DNA sequence: TGCGCCAGCAGCGCGGGCGGGGTCACGGCCGGGGAGCTGTTTTTT. This rearrangement joins TRBV5-1 to TRBJ2-2; perhaps TRBD2 as D (6 bases). This CDR3 has 15 residues. Germline V gives CDR1 SGHRS, CDR2 YFSETQ. Trimming left V 4 bases short and J 6 bases short, with 16 bases between.

This clonotype was detected many times. The V and J genes are TRBV7-2 and TRBJ2-5, with 8 bases that match TRBD2. The V gene end was trimmed by 3 bases and the J gene end by 5 bases; junction bases not matched to a gene: 8. The CDR3 is made up of 15 amino acids. CDR1 SGHTA and CDR2 FQGNSA come from the germline V gene. CDR3 coding DNA: TGTGCCAGCAGCTTGGCGGGGGGAGGCCAGGAGACCCAGTACTTC. It is translated as CASSLAGGGQETQYF. Using reference TRBV7-2 and TRBJ2-5 for the parts outside the CDR3, the full variable domain is GAGVSQSPSNKVTEKGKDVELRCDPISGHTALYWYRQSLGQGLEFLIYFQGNSAPDKSGLPSDRFSAERTGGSVSTLTIQRTQQEDSAVYLCASSLAGGGQETQYFGPGTRLLVL.

A single count supports this clonotype. The chain joins TRBV29-1 to TRBJ1-5, with D possibly matching TRBD1 (6 bases). This CDR3 contains 13 residues. V was shortened by 4 bases and J by 9 bases, with 16 bases between the two germline ends. CDR1 is SQVTM, CDR2 ANQGSEA, per germline. CDR3 sequence (DNA): TGCAGCGTTGGTACGGCGGACAGCCGGCCCCAGCATTTT. Amino acid sequence: CSVGTADSRPQHF.

The table lists this clonotype with a count of one. A much larger clone lies one base from this, so it may be a read error. The chain carries TRBV5-1 and TRBJ2-7; TRBD1 might be the D (6 bases). This CDR3 has 15 residues. CDR1 and CDR2 (germline): SGHRS, YFSETQ. With 5 bases removed from V and 1 base from J, the gap between germline ends came to 16 bases. In nucleotides, the CDR3 is TGCGCCAGCAGGAGTACAGGGAAGGAATCCTACGAGCAGTACGTC. This codes for CASRSTGKESYEQYV.

This clonotype appeared a few times. The junction departs from the called germline gene at one end, perhaps through a read error. The rearrangement links TRBV18 to TRBJ2-3; no clear D gene. The CDR3 has 12 residues. From germline, CDR1 is KGHSH and CDR2 LQKENI. The CDR3 nucleotides are TGTGCCAGCTCGACGTCCACAGATGCGCAGTATTTT. Translated, it gives CASSTSTDAQYF.

V is TRBV28 and J is TRBJ1-6; no firm D call. The ends were cut back, 4 bases at V and 5 bases at J, with 9 bases in the middle. The CDR3 contains 14 residues. Looked up from germline, CDR1 is MDHEN and CDR2 is SYDVKM. CDR3 nucleotide sequence: TGTGCCAGCAGTTCTGTCGGAGATAATTCACCCCTCCACTTT. Translated, it gives CASSSVGDNSPLHF.

This clonotype has only a few counts. This chain joins TRBV7-9 and TRBJ1-2; 7 bases align to TRBD1. V shed 2 bases and J 4 bases; nucleotides not matched to a gene: 7. The V gene's germline CDR1 is SEHNR and CDR2 FQNEAQ (reference sequence). The CDR3 is 15 residues long. CDR3 in amino acids: CASSLSDREAYGYTF. Here the CDR3 DNA reads TGTGCCAGCAGCTTATCAGACAGGGAGGCCTATGGCTACACCTTC.

V gene TRBV21-1 combines with J gene TRBJ2-5. TRBV21-1 is assigned pseudogene status. This CDR3 has 11 amino acids. Here the CDR3 DNA reads TGTGCCAGCAGCAACGGTCACAAGCAGTACTTC. As protein: CASSNGHKQYF.

As to this clonotype: This sequence may be a read error, since a much larger clone differs from it by one base. The rearrangement uses TRBV30 and TRBJ2-6; D is perhaps TRBD2 (6 bases). Trimming shortened V by 3 bases and J by 11 bases, and 17 bases separated the two germline ends. Per the germline V gene, CDR1 is GTSNPN and CDR2 is SVGIG (reference sequence). The CDR3 extends over 14 amino acids. DNA of the CDR3: TGTGCCTGGAGGTTCCCCGGGACTGCCGACGTCCTGACTTTC. Translating it yields CAWRFPGTADVLTF. Using reference TRBV30 and TRBJ2-6 for the parts outside the CDR3, the full variable domain is SQTIHQWPATLVQPVGSPLSLECTVEGTSNPNLYWYRQAAGRGLQLLFYSVGIGQISSEVPQNLSASRPQDRQFILSSKKLLLSDSGFYLCAWRFPGTADVLTFGAGSRLTVL.

This clonotype came up many times. The chain is built from TRBV29-1 and TRBJ2-5; D uncertain. The ends were cut back, 4 bases at V and 0 bases at J, with 9 bases in the middle. The CDR3 is 13 residues long. Looked up from germline, CDR1 is SQVTM and CDR2 is ANQGSEA. CDR3 in amino acids: CSVGTLYQETQYF. For the CDR3, the DNA is TGCAGCGTTGGAACCCTTTACCAAGAGACCCAGTACTTC. The full variable domain, in which reference TRBV29-1 and TRBJ2-5 provide the parts outside the CDR3, is SAVISQKPSRDICQRGTSLTIQCQVDSQVTMMFWYRQQPGQSLTLIATANQGSEATYESGFVIDKFPISRPNLTFSTLTVSNMSPEDSSIYLCSVGTLYQETQYFGPGTRLLVL.

The sample holds a few counts of this clonotype. This sequence joins TRBV4-1 and TRBJ2-4; D unclear. The better agreement between TRBJ2-7 and the DNA end casts doubt on the J call. CDR1 and CDR2 (germline): MGHRA, YSYEKL. The CDR3 length is 14 residues. The CDR3 bases are TGCGCCAGCAGCCCTTACCCCAGACAACCCGAGCAGTACTTC. Translation: CASSPYPRQPEQYF.

V usage is TRBV9 and J usage is TRBJ1-1; D is unclear. The germline gives CDR1 SGDLS, CDR2 YYNGEE. The CDR3 has 14 amino acids. Between the trimmed V and J ends, which lost 0 bases and 1 base, there was a span of 7 bases. CDR3 coding DNA: TGTGCCAGCAGCGTAGATTCGGGGAACACTGAAGCTTTCTTT. This gives the protein CASSVDSGNTEAFF.

This clonotype was seen many times. Given a much more abundant clone one base away, this may be a read error. The genes are TRBV12-3 or TRBV12-4 and TRBJ2-1; TRBD1 might be the D (5 bases). The length of the CDR3 is 14 residues. For the CDR3, the DNA is TGTGCCAGCAGGTTAGCAGGGAAGGACAATGAGCAGTTCTTC. Residues: CASRLAGKDNEQFF.

The rearrangement links TRBV5-5 to TRBJ2-1; D might be TRBD1 (5 bases). Germline V CDR1 and CDR2: SGHKS, YYEKEE (reference sequence). The CDR3 is 13 amino acids. The V end lost 5 bases, the J end lost 6 bases, and 12 bases lay between the germline ends. The CDR3 DNA reads TGTGCCAGCAGTCGTGGACAAATCAATGAGCAGTTCTTC. It is translated as CASSRGQINEQFF. Together with reference TRBV5-5 and TRBJ2-1, the CDR3 gives the full variable domain: DAGVTQSPTHLIKTRGQQVTLRCSPISGHKSVSWYQQVLGQGPQFIFQYYEKEERGRGNFPDRFSARQFPNYSSELNVNALLLGDSALYLCASSRGQINEQFFGPGTRLTVL.

This clonotype was picked up many times. The CDR3 nucleotides read TGTGCCAGTAGTATCGAGGGTAGCTACGAGCAGTACTTC. Protein product: CASSIEGSYEQYF. The V and J genes are TRBV19 and TRBJ2-7, with TRBD2 as a possible D gene (5 bases). The CDR3 extends over 13 amino acids. Germline CDR1 and CDR2: LNHDA and SQIVND (reference sequence). V was cut by 3 bases and J by 3 bases, with 9 bases left in between.

This clonotype occurred many times. The V gene is TRBV7-3, the J gene TRBJ2-1; 8 nucleotides align to TRBD1. CDR1 and CDR2 from the germline V gene are SGHTA and FQGTGA. The CDR3 has 13 amino acids. Trimming at V came to 5 bases and at J to 9 bases, leaving 6 bases not matched to a gene. DNA of the CDR3: TGTGCCAGCAGCCCCCAAGGACAGGGTGAGCAGTTCTTC. It yields the protein CASSPQGQGEQFF.

This clonotype has a count of ten or more. CDR3 bases: TGCAGCGTTGGGGGCACCTTGGGAGGCACAGATACGCAGTATTTT. Its translation is CSVGGTLGGTDTQYF. The rearrangement joins TRBV29-1 to TRBJ2-3; D may correspond to TRBD1 or TRBD2 (5 bases each). The CDR3 loop spans 15 amino acids. The V gene lost 4 bases and the J gene lost 1 base, with 15 bases spanning the gap. Looked up from germline, CDR1 is SQVTM and CDR2 is ANQGSEA.

This clonotype appeared many times. This chain joins TRBV6-1 and TRBJ2-7, with D unclear. The CDR3 runs 13 residues. Per germline, CDR1 MNHNS and CDR2 SASEGT. V was cut by 4 bases and J by 4 bases, with 11 bases left in between. The CDR3 is CASSVTQQYEQYF. CDR3 DNA sequence: TGTGCCAGCAGTGTTACACAGCAATACGAGCAGTACTTC.

In its sample, this clonotype was seen a few times. This rearrangement joins TRBV7-9 to TRBJ2-1; TRBD2 is a possible D gene (6 bases). Between the trimmed V and J ends, which lost 5 bases and 6 bases, there was a span of 11 bases. Germline-derived CDR1 and CDR2 are SEHNR and FQNEAQ (reference sequence). The CDR3 loop spans 13 amino acids. The CDR3 DNA reads TGTGCCAGCAGCCACGTCGGGGGCAATGAGCAGTTCTTC. Residues: CASSHVGGNEQFF.

In its sample, this clonotype was seen a few times. This chain uses TRBV2 with TRBJ2-7, with D possibly called TRBD1 or TRBD2 (5 bases each). CDR1 and CDR2 from the germline V gene are SNHLY and FYNNEI. Trimming stripped 2 bases from V and 7 bases from J, with 15 bases between. This CDR3 comprises 14 residues. The CDR3 region is CASSERGAGGEQYF. As DNA, the CDR3 is TGTGCCAGCAGTGAAAGAGGGGCTGGGGGAGAGCAGTACTTC. The full variable domain, completed using reference TRBV2 and TRBJ2-7, is EPEVTQTPSHQVTQMGQEVILRCVPISNHLYFYWYRQILGQKVEFLVSFYNNEISEKSEIFDDQFSVERPDGSNFTLKIRSTKLEDSAMYFCASSERGAGGEQYFGPGTRLTVT.